This entry concerns a single T cell receptor beta chain. Its antigen remains unidentified. Taken from cysteine to phenylalanine, the CDR3 has 15 residues. No coding sequence is recorded. The sample belongs to a study of CXCR3-negative and CXCR3-positive naive CD8 T cells (dated by TCRdb to between 2018 and 2021). A note on the overall study: In total, 130 million or so TRB reads were obtained, which works out to roughly 1.5 +/- 0.3 million reads per library. Naive subsets from a handful of donors and memory cells from 3 donors were included in the TRBV-TRBJ cluster analysis. The diversity and physicochemical repertoire analyses included more than nine donors pooled from two independent experiments. Findings and caveats that apply to the study as a whole: CXCR3 expression partially decreased after cryopreservation, so most assays used freshly isolated PBMCs. Naive CXCR3-negative and CXCR3-positive cells from the same donor showed similar TRBV-TRBJ usage, whereas memory cells showed distinct patterns. Compared with CXCR3-negative naive cells, CXCR3-positive naive cells had TRB CDR3s with higher hydrophobicity (lower Kidera factor 4), lower energy, and higher strength and volume indices. Because surface CD5, which is linked to self-reactivity in mice, was comparable between the naive subsets, TCR interaction strength was also inferred from the physicochemical properties of TRB CDR3s. Comparably high repertoire diversity was found in both naive subsets, whereas much lower repertoire diversity was found in memory CD8+ T cells.

Sequencing used a NextSeq 550. The Human TCR Profiling Kit (MiLaboratory) was used to prepare UMI-labeled 5' RACE TRB cDNA libraries. cDNA synthesis used the entire amount of extracted RNA, and PCR amplification then used the entire amount of cDNA produced. Libraries were prepared in parallel with an identical number of PCR cycles. The paper's processing steps were these. MIGEC and MiXCR extracted about 50,000 +/- 10,000 unique UMI-labeled TRB cDNA molecules per library, requiring at least two reads per UMI. Each library averaged about 40,000 +/- 10,000 functional in-frame TRB CDR3 nucleotide clonotypes without stop codons. After downsampling to 5000 UMI-labeled TRB molecules per sample, diversity metrics, including normalized Shannon-Wiener and Chao1, were computed in VDJtools. VDJtools computed clonotype-size-weighted physicochemical properties of the central five CDR3 residues: interaction energy, strength, volume and Kidera factor 4. TCRdb reprocessed the raw reads; every CDR3 protein sequence is a single record, and DNA is not supplied. Here the V and J calls rest on TCRdb's processing, not on the authors' analysis. The sample's own table lists about 130,000 distinct CDR3 sequences. Clones ranked in the top ten supply 0.59% of the sample.

Each CD8+ T cell subset was flow-sorted in triplicate, with approximately 300,000 cells per subset placed directly into RLT lysis buffer. To exclude memory contaminants, naive CD8+ T cells were stringently defined as CD45RO-CCR7+CD27+CD95-. Using standard density gradient centrifugation, peripheral blood mononuclear cells were isolated from buffy coats. A FACSAria III was used to flow-sort naive CXCR3-negative and CXCR3-positive CD8+ T cells. Total RNA was extracted from sorted cells with an RNeasy Mini Kit. The receptor was isolated from a human donor in good health. Some clones in this sample may be carry-over from other donors' samples. The chain is assembled from TRBV12-3 or TRBV12-4 and TRBJ1-5; TCRdb picks TRBD1, but there is no DNA to check that call. The sequenced sample was naive CXCR3+ CD8+ T cells from blood. The sample's cell subset or site label, in plain terms: CD45RO-CCR7+CD27+CD95- naive CD8+ T cells expressing CXCR3 (TNR3+). The CDR3 is CASSFGGPGNQPQHF.